This TCR beta chain is drawn from a study of blood T cell repertoires in COVID-19 (dated by TCRdb to about 2020). About the full investigation: The collaborator samples originated in the United States, Italy and Spain and spanned the acute and convalescent phases of COVID-19. The prospective study material was composed of cDNA or gDNA derived from T cells, B-cell-depleted T cells, or PBMCs. Deeply sampled blood TCRbeta repertoires from subjects exposed to, actively infected with, or recovered from COVID-19 were included in the dataset. The repertoires were released in a freely available public database meant as a resource for research on the immune response to SARS-CoV-2. The samples were drawn from two sources: the first 160 participants of the ongoing ImmuneRACE study, and 950 to 1,500 subjects contributed by 6 global collaborators. The sample metadata nearly always contained a de-identified subject ID, COVID-19 status, age in years and sex. Where available, HLA class I and class II types were taken from metadata supplied by the sample provider and were not determined by assay-based typing. Results the study describes overall, beyond this receptor: Clinical and demographic metadata were provided uncurated, with the amount varying by source and participant.

TCRbeta CDR3 regions were amplified from genomic DNA by means of the immunoSEQ Assay, a bias-controlled multiplex PCR. The study's own analysis went as follows. Nucleated cell counts per sample were estimated from amplification of reference gene primers within the assay. Sequence reads were collapsed and filtered to measure the absolute abundance of every unique TCRbeta CDR3 rearrangement. For each sample, productive Simpson clonality was calculated as the square root of Simpson's diversity index across productive rearrangements. Imported from immuneACCESS, the table was reduced by TCRdb to in-frame sequences with V and J called. These copies leave out some clones; in studies compared against another copy, an unresolved V gene accounts for under half, and the cause of the remainder is not known. V and J calls and clone size are copied from that table; D and trimming were computed from the DNA. This sample holds about 6,100 clones; about 90% were observed only once. The top ten constitute roughly half of the sample.

At the junction V is shortened by 0 bases and J by 2 bases, with 8 bases in between. CDR3 length: 14 amino acids, cysteine to phenylalanine. The read is trimmed to its CDR3 DNA, 42 bases read in frame from base 1. Looking up the germline V gene yields CDR1 SGHRS and CDR2 YFSETQ. Whole blood was collected in K2EDTA tubes by collaborating institutions according to the institutions' own protocols. For TCRbeta analysis, collaborator samples were shipped as frozen whole blood, as isolated PBMCs, or as DNA extracted from either sample type. Worth noting for this clone: Its antigen is unknown. No quality values exist for individual bases; no much larger clone is one base distant.

The chain was built from TRBV5-1 and TRBJ1-1; a tentative D match to TRBD1 spans 6 bases. Sequenced sample: peripheral blood. This receptor was taken from a human donor in a cohort sampled during active COVID-19. The bases read TGCGCCAGCAGCTTGGGGACAGCCAACACTGAAGCTTTCTTT. Its translation reads: CASSLGTANTEAFF.